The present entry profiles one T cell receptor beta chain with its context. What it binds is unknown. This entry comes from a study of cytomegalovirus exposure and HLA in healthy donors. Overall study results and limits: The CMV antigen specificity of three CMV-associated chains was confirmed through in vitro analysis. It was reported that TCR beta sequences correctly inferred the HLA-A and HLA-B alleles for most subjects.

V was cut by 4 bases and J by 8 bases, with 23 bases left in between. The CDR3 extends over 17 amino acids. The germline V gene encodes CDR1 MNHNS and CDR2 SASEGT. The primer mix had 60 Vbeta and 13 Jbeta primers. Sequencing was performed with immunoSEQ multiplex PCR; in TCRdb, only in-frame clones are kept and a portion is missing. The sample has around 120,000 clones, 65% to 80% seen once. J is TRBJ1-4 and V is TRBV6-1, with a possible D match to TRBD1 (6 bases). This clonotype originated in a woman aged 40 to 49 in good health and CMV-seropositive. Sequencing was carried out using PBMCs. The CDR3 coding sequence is TGTGCCAGCAGTGGTGCCAAGCGGGGGCTGACTTCGGAAAAACTGTTTTTT. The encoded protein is CASSGAKRGLTSEKLFF.